This T cell receptor (beta chain) was retrieved from a study of blood T cell repertoires in COVID-19. Study overall: Researchers got acute and convalescent COVID-19 samples from the United States, Italy and Spain.

The protocol was immunoSEQ multiplex PCR, while the TCRdb copy is restricted to in-frame clones and leaves out a portion. The sample carries roughly 150,000 clones, just over 90% recorded once. The CDR3 is 14 amino acids. Looked up from germline, CDR1 is SGHNT and CDR2 is YYREEE (reference sequence). The V end was cut by 3 bases, the J end by 3 bases, with 10 bases between. Sequencing used peripheral blood. The chain uses TRBV5-4 and TRBJ2-1; D remains unclear. This clonotype originated in an older woman with COVID-19, enrolled during active disease. The CDR3 DNA sequence: TGTGCCAGCAGCTCACGAGATTACTACAATGAGCAGTTCTTC. Its protein is CASSSRDYYNEQFF.